Sequencing of this T cell receptor beta chain was carried out in a study of siplizumab effects on memory and regulatory T cells. Notes on the study in general: Naive T cells looked more diverse than memory cells and looked like major alloresponse contributors. Researchers could not give a naive or memory phenotype to roughly 75-96% of proliferating CD4+ or CD8+ clones.

Details on this clone: Antigen specificity is unknown.

Assays covered around 100,000 TCR templates per sample. Profiled with immunoSEQ multiplex PCR; TCRdb holds only in-frame clones, not every one. The table has some 65,000 clones, about 87% seen once. The TCR originated in a human donor in good health. The sample taken for sequencing was Tregs sorted from blood.

CDR3 coding DNA: TGTGCCAGCAGTCGGACACCCTTGGAGCCCCAGCATTTT. Residues: CASSRTPLEPQHF. This rearrangement joins TRBV7-9 to TRBJ1-5; D possibly corresponds to TRBD1 (5 bases). In germline, CDR1 is SEHNR, CDR2 FQNEAQ (reference sequence). The CDR3 totals 13 residues. V lost 6 bases to trimming and J lost 8 bases, with 14 bases between them.